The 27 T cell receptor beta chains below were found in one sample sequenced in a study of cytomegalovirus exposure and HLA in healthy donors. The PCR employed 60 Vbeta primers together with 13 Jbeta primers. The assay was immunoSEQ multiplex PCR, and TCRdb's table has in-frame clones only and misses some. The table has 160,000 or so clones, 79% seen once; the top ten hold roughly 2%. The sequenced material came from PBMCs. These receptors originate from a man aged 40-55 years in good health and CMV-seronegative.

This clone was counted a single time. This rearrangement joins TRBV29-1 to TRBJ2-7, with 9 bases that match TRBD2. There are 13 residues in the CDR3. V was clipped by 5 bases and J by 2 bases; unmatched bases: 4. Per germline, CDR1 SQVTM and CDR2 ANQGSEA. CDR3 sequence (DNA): TGCAGCGTTCTCGGCGGGAGGGCCTACGAGCAGTACTTC. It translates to CSVLGGRAYEQYF.

CDR3 nucleotides: TGTGCCAGCAGCTTAGATCCTAGTCGGAGCTACGAGCAGTACTTC. It is translated as CASSLDPSRSYEQYF. The chain uses TRBV7-2 and TRBJ2-7; unclear D gene. Trimming removed 1 base at V and 3 bases at J, with 13 bases between. The CDR3 consists of 15 residues. Germline V lookup: CDR1 SGHTA, CDR2 FQGNSA.

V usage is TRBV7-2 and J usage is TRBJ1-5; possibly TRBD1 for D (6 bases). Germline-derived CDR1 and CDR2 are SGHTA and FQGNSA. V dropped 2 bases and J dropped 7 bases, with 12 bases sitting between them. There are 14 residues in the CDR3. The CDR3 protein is CASSLRGGEQPQHF. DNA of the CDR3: TGTGCCAGCAGCTTACGTGGGGGCGAACAGCCCCAGCATTTT.

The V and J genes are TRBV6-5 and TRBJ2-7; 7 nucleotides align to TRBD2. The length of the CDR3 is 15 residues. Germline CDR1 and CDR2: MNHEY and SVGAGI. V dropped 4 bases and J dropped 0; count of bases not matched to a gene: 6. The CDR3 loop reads CASSSQRDYSYEQYF. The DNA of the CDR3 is TGTGCCAGCAGTTCTCAGCGGGACTACTCCTACGAGCAGTACTTC.

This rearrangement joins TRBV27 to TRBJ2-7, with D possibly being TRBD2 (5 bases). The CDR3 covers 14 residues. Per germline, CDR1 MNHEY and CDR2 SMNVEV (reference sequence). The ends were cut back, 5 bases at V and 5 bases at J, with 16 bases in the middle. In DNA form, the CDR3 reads TGTGCCAGCAGTACGTCCATTCGGGGTGACGAGCAGTACTTC. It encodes CASSTSIRGDEQYF.

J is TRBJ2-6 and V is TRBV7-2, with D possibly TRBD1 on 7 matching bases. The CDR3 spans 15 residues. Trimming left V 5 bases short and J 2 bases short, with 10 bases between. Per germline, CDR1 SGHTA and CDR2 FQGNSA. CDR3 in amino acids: CASSPGGTGANVLTF. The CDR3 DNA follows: TGTGCCAGCAGCCCAGGGGGGACTGGGGCCAACGTCCTGACTTTC.

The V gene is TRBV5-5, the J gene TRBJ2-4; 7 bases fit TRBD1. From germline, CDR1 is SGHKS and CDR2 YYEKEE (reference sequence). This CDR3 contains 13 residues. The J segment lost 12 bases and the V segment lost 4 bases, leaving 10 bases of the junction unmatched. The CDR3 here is CASSPGQISSQYF. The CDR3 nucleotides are TGTGCCAGCAGCCCGGGACAGATCTCCAGTCAGTACTTC.

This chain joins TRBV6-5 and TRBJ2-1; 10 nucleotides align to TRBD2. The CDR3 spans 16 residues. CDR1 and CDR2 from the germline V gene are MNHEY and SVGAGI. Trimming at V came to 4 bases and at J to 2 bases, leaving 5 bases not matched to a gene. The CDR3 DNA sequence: TGTGCCAGCAGTTCTACTAGCGGGAATCCCTACAATGAGCAGTTCTTC. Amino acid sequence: CASSSTSGNPYNEQFF.

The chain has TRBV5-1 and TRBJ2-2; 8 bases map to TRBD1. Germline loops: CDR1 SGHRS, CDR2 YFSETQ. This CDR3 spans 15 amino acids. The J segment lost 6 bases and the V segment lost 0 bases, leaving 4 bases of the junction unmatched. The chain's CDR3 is CASSLGDRLAGELFF. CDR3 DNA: TGCGCCAGCAGCTTGGGGGACAGGCTCGCCGGGGAGCTGTTTTTT.

CDR3 sequence (DNA): TGTGCCAGCAGAACGGGACAGGGACACTACGAGCAGTACTTC. As protein: CASRTGQGHYEQYF. The chain uses TRBV27 and TRBJ2-7; 9 nucleotides agree with TRBD1. Germline loops: CDR1 MNHEY, CDR2 SMNVEV (reference sequence). Losses at the gene ends were 6 bases for V and 3 bases for J; bases not matched to a gene: 6. This CDR3 has 14 amino acids.

CDR3 sequence (DNA): TGTGCCAGCACCCTCGACAGGAGAAGCAATCAGCCCCAGCATTTT. Amino acid sequence: CASTLDRRSNQPQHF. The chain employs TRBV7-8 and TRBJ1-5; D is perhaps TRBD1 (6 bases). V was shortened by 7 bases and J by 1 base, with 14 bases between the two germline ends. The CDR3 is 15 amino acids. Germline values: CDR1 SGHVS, CDR2 FQNEAQ.

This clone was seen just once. CDR3 in DNA: TGTGCCAGCAGTGACCAGGCTACCTACAATGAGCAGTTCTTC. The encoded protein is CASSDQATYNEQFF. This rearrangement joins TRBV6-4 to TRBJ2-1; D remains ambiguous. The CDR3 loop spans 14 amino acids. Germline assignment: CDR1 MRHNA and CDR2 SNTAGT. Deletions cut 2 bases from V and 2 bases from J, with 7 bases between.

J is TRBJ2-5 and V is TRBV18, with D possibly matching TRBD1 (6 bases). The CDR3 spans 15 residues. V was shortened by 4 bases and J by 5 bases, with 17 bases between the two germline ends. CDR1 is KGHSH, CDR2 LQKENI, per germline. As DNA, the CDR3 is TGTGCCAGCTCACTATCACAGGGTTCTGCGGAGACCCAGTACTTC. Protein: CASSLSQGSAETQYF.

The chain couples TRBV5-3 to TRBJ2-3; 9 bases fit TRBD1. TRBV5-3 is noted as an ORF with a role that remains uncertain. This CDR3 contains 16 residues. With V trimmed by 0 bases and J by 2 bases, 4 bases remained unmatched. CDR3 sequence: CARSLGTGAHTDTQYF. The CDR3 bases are TGTGCCAGAAGCTTGGGGACAGGGGCCCACACAGATACGCAGTATTTT.

The CDR3 region is CATRQGYEQYF. The DNA of the CDR3 is TGTGCCACCAGACAGGGTTACGAGCAGTACTTC. J is TRBJ2-7 and V is TRBV19; 7 bases fit TRBD1. J lost 4 bases, V lost 10 bases, and 4 bases had no gene match. The CDR3 is made up of 11 amino acids. Germline assignment: CDR1 LNHDA and CDR2 SQIVND (reference sequence). The full variable domain, in which reference TRBV19 and TRBJ2-7 provide the parts outside the CDR3, is DGGITQSPKYLFRKEGQNVTLSCEQNLNHDAMYWYRQDPGQGLRLIYYSQIVNDFQKGDIAEGYSVSREKKESFPLTVTSAQKNPTAFYLCATRQGYEQYFGPGTRLTVT.

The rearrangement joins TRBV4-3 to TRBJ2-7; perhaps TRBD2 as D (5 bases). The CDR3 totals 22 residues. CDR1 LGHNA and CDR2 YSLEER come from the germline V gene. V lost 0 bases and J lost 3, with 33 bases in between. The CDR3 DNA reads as TGCGCCAGCAGCCAAGATCTCCCGACTGGGAGAGTACTTAAGATTGGGATCTACGAGCAGTACTTC. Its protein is CASSQDLPTGRVLKIGIYEQYF.

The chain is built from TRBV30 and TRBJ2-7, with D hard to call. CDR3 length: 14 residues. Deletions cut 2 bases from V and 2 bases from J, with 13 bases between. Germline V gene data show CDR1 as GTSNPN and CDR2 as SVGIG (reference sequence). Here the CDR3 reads CAWSREISAYEQYF. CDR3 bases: TGTGCCTGGAGTCGTGAAATTTCAGCCTACGAGCAGTACTTC. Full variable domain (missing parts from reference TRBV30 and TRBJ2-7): SQTIHQWPATLVQPVGSPLSLECTVEGTSNPNLYWYRQAAGRGLQLLFYSVGIGQISSEVPQNLSASRPQDRQFILSSKKLLLSDSGFYLCAWSREISAYEQYFGPGTRLTVT.

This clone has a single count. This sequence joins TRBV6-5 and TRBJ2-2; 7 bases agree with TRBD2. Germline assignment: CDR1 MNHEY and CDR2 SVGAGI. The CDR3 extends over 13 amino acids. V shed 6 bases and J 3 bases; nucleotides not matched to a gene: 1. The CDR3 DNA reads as TGTGCCAGCAGCCGGGGGGACACCGGGGAGCTGTTTTTT. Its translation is CASSRGDTGELFF.

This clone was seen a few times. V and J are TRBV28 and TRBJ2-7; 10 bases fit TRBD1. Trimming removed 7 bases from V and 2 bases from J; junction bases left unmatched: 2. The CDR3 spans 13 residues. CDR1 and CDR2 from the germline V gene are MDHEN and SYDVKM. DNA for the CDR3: TGTGCCAGCATAGGGACAGGGGCCTACGAGCAGTACTTC. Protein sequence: CASIGTGAYEQYF.

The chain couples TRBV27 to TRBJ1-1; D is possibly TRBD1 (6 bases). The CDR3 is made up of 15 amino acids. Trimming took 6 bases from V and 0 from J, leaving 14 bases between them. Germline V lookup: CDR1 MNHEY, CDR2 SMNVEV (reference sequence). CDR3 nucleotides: TGTGCCAGCAGGTATTATGGACAGATGAACACTGAAGCTTTCTTT. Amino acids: CASRYYGQMNTEAFF.

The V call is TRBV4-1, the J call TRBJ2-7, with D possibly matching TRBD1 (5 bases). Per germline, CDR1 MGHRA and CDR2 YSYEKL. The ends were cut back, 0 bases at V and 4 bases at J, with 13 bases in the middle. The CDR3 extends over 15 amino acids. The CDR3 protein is CASSQEFLQGYEQYF. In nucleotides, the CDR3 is TGCGCCAGCAGCCAAGAGTTCCTCCAGGGTTACGAGCAGTACTTC.

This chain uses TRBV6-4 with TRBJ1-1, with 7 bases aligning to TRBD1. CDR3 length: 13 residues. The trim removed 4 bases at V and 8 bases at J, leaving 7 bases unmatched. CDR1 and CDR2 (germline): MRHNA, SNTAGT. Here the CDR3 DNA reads TGTGCCAGCAGTGTTCGAAGGGACAGCGAAGCTTTCTTT. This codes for CASSVRRDSEAFF.

The CDR3 protein is CASPKNEQFF. CDR3 bases: TGCGCCAGCCCTAAGAATGAGCAGTTCTTC. The rearrangement uses TRBV5-1 and TRBJ2-1; no definite D call. The CDR3 has 10 amino acids. Germline CDR1 is SGHRS and CDR2 is YFSETQ. V lost 7 bases, J lost 7 bases, and 6 bases lay in between.

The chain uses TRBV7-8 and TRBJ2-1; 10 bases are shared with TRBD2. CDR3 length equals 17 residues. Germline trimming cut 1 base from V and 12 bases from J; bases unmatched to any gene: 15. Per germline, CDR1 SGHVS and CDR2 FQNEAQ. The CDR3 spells CASSLEIWASGSLSQFF. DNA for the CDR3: TGTGCCAGCAGCTTAGAGATATGGGCTAGCGGGAGCTTGTCGCAGTTCTTC.

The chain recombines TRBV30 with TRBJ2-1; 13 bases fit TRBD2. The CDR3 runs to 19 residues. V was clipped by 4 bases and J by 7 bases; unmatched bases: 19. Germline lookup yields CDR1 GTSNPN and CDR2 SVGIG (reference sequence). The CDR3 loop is CAWTPRLAGGPGTQNEQFF. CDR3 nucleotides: TGTGCCTGGACCCCTAGACTAGCGGGAGGCCCTGGAACCCAGAATGAGCAGTTCTTC. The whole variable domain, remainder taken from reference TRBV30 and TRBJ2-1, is SQTIHQWPATLVQPVGSPLSLECTVEGTSNPNLYWYRQAAGRGLQLLFYSVGIGQISSEVPQNLSASRPQDRQFILSSKKLLLSDSGFYLCAWTPRLAGGPGTQNEQFFGPGTRLTVL.

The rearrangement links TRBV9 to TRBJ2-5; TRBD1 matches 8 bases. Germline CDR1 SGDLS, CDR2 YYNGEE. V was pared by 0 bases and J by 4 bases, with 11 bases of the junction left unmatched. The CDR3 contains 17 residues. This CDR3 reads CASSVDPPGGGRETQYF. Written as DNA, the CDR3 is TGTGCCAGCAGCGTAGACCCACCAGGGGGCGGGCGAGAGACCCAGTACTTC.

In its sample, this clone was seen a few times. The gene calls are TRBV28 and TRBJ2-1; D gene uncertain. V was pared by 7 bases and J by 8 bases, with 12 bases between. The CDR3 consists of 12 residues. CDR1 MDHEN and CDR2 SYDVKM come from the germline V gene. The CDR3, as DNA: TGTGCCAGCACCACCCCCAGGTATGAGCAGTTCTTC. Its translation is CASTTPRYEQFF.